These 19 T cell receptor beta chains share one sample of origin, sequenced in a study of T cells in Graves' hyperthyroidism and ophthalmopathy. RNA transcripts served as the template for amplifying TCR beta CDR3 regions. Using the HTBI primer set, a first-round RT-PCR was run on the TCR CDR3. TCRdb re-derived calls from the multiplex PCR reads in MiXCR, one entry per CDR3 protein. The profile shows some 560,000 distinct CDR3 sequences, 15% to 19% of them singletons. The sequencing sample was made of blood. These receptor sequences come from a woman in her twenties or thirties with Graves' hyperthyroidism.

Worth noting for this clonotype: A much larger clone differs from this one at a single base, so this may be a read error. The J gene is TRBJ2-4, the V gene TRBV7-9; 8 nucleotides match TRBD2. The length of the CDR3 is 15 residues. In germline, CDR1 is SEHNR, CDR2 FQNEAQ (reference sequence). The CDR3 region has the DNA TGTGCCGGCAGCCATACCGGGAGGGCAATGAACATTCAGTACTTC. Amino acids: CAGSHTGRAMNIQYF.

This clonotype was seen repeatedly, ten times or more. The V call is TRBV3-1, the J call TRBJ1-2; the D gene is possibly TRBD1 (5 bases). V gave up 0 bases and J gave up 7 bases, with 15 bases separating them. CDR3 length: 15 amino acids. Per the germline V gene, CDR1 is LGHDT and CDR2 is YNNKEL (reference sequence). CDR3 protein: CASSQEWRGGAGYTF. CDR3 coding DNA: TGTGCCAGCAGCCAAGAGTGGCGGGGGGGAGCTGGCTACACCTTC. Together with reference TRBV3-1 and TRBJ1-2, the CDR3 gives the full variable domain: DTAVSQTPKYLVTQMGNDKSIKCEQNLGHDTMYWYKQDSKKFLKIMFSYNNKELIINETVPNRFSPKSPDKAHLNLHINSLELGDSAVYFCASSQEWRGGAGYTFGSGTRLTVV.

This clonotype has only a few counts. This chain links TRBV6-1 with TRBJ2-7, with TRBD1 matching over 8 bases. Germline CDR1 and CDR2: MNHNS and SASEGT. There are 13 residues in the CDR3. Trimming cost V 5 bases and J 6 bases; bases outside gene matches: 6. The CDR3 nucleotides read TGTGCCAGCAGTTTCCGGACAGGGTCCGAGCAGTACTTC. Residues: CASSFRTGSEQYF.

This clonotype was seen many times. The chain is built from TRBV28 and TRBJ2-1, with D unresolved. V was trimmed by 3 bases and J by 6 bases, leaving 12 bases between them. This CDR3 has 14 amino acids. The germline V gene encodes CDR1 MDHEN and CDR2 SYDVKM. DNA for the CDR3: TGTGCCAGCAGTTTGCCCCCTAGGAGCAATGAGCAGTTCTTC. It translates to CASSLPPRSNEQFF.

As concerns this clonotype: Being one base from a much bigger clone, this may be a read error. The chain uses TRBV30 and TRBJ2-1; TRBD2 might be the D (6 bases). Between the trimmed V and J ends, which lost 4 bases and 6 bases, there was a span of 25 bases. Germline CDR1 reads GTSNPN; CDR2 reads SVGIG (reference sequence). There are 17 residues in the CDR3. The CDR3 DNA follows: TGTGCCTGGAACAGCGCTTGGTCGGGACTCTTCTTCAATGAGCAGTTCTTC. Translation: CAWNSAWSGLFFNEQFF.

The rearrangement uses TRBV7-2 and TRBJ2-7, with D perhaps TRBD2 (6 bases). CDR1 and CDR2 from the germline V gene are SGHTA and FQGNSA. The germline V and J ends were trimmed by 5 bases and 6 bases, with 14 bases remaining between them. There are 13 residues in the CDR3. CDR3 coding DNA: TGTGCCAGCAGCGCCGGTCAGGGAGGCGAGCAGTACTTC. Amino acids: CASSAGQGGEQYF.

This clonotype was detected only a few times. The chain uses TRBV6-1 and TRBJ2-7, with a weak D call TRBD1 (5 bases). The CDR3 spans 12 residues. The germline V and J ends were trimmed by 3 bases and 6 bases, with 9 bases remaining between them. Germline V gives CDR1 MNHNS, CDR2 SASEGT. The CDR3 nucleotides read TGTGCCAGCAGTGAGCCAGGGCCCGAGCAGTACTTC. Its protein is CASSEPGPEQYF.

This clonotype occurred a few times. The V gene is TRBV7-2, the J gene TRBJ2-2; TRBD1 might be the D (6 bases). This CDR3 region has 15 residues. V was shortened by 2 bases and J by 3 bases, with 10 bases between the two germline ends. Germline CDR1 is SGHTA and CDR2 is FQGNSA. CDR3: CASSLWGRDTGELFF. CDR3 in DNA: TGTGCCAGCAGCTTATGGGGGCGCGACACCGGGGAGCTGTTTTTT.

Remarks on this clonotype: A single base separates this from a much larger clone, so it may be a read error. This sequence joins TRBV11-3 and TRBJ1-5; D ambiguous. The germline V gene encodes CDR1 SGHNT and CDR2 YENEEA. The V gene lost 0 bases and the J gene lost 2 bases, with 11 bases spanning the gap. CDR3 length equals 16 residues. This CDR3 is CASSLDGRRGNQPQHF. For the CDR3, the DNA is TGTGCCAGCAGCTTAGACGGGAGGAGGGGCAATCAGCCCCAGCATTTT. Full variable domain (rest looked up from reference TRBV11-3 and TRBJ1-5): EAGVVQSPRYKIIEKKQPVAFWCNPISGHNTLYWYLQNLGQGPELLIRYENEEAVDDSQLPKDRFSAERLKGVDSTLKIQPAELGDSAVYLCASSLDGRRGNQPQHFGDGTRLSIL.

This clonotype has at least ten counts. J is TRBJ1-6 and V is TRBV28; weak D call: TRBD1 (5 bases). V shed 8 bases and J shed 6 bases, with 17 bases lying between them. The germline V gene has CDR1 MDHEN and CDR2 SYDVKM. The length of the CDR3 is 15 residues. CDR3 sequence reads: CASGSRGSGNSPLHF. The CDR3, as DNA: TGTGCCAGCGGGTCCCGGGGGTCCGGTAATTCACCCCTCCACTTT.

The genes are TRBV30 and TRBJ1-1; 10 positions match TRBD1. Trimming took 8 bases from V and 3 from J; bases not matched to a gene: 9. Germline lookup yields CDR1 GTSNPN and CDR2 SVGIG (reference sequence). The CDR3 is made up of 14 amino acids. For the CDR3, the DNA is TGTGCCGGCCGAGGGGGACAGGGGTACACTGAAGCTTTCTTT. Its protein is CAGRGGQGYTEAFF.

Ten or more counts support this clonotype. The CDR3 sequence is CASSQFGVVSEAFF. The CDR3 region has the DNA TGTGCCAGCAGCCAATTTGGGGTGGTGTCTGAAGCTTTCTTT. The rearrangement uses TRBV16 and TRBJ1-1; D gene ambiguous. Germline V gene sequence: CDR1 KGHSY, CDR2 FQNENV. The CDR3 is 14 residues long. The V end lost 1 base, the J end lost 6 bases, and 12 bases lay between the germline ends.

This clonotype was picked up many times. The genes are TRBV7-2 and TRBJ2-1; perhaps TRBD2 as D (6 bases). V lost 3 bases, J lost 4 bases, and 16 bases lay in between. The CDR3 runs 16 residues. Germline CDR1 is SGHTA and CDR2 is FQGNSA. CDR3 region: CASSLGLGGKYNEQFF. The DNA for the CDR3 is TGTGCCAGCAGCTTGGGCCTAGGCGGGAAATACAATGAGCAGTTCTTC. Supplemented by reference TRBV7-2 and TRBJ2-1, the full variable domain reads GAGVSQSPSNKVTEKGKDVELRCDPISGHTALYWYRQSLGQGLEFLIYFQGNSAPDKSGLPSDRFSAERTGGSVSTLTIQRTQQEDSAVYLCASSLGLGGKYNEQFFGPGTRLTVL.

This clonotype was found many times. The rearrangement joins TRBV4-3 to TRBJ2-3; the match to TRBD2 covers 12 bases. J was trimmed by 0 bases and V by 4 bases; bases with no gene match: 5. CDR3 length: 17 amino acids. Germline assignment: CDR1 LGHNA and CDR2 YSLEER. The CDR3 coding sequence is TGCGCCAGCAGCCGCGGACTAGCGGGATCTAGCACAGATACGCAGTATTTT. The encoded protein is CASSRGLAGSSTDTQYF.

This clonotype has a handful of counts. The chain is built from TRBV6-1 and TRBJ2-1, with D possibly being TRBD2 (6 bases). This CDR3 spans 15 amino acids. Germline values: CDR1 MNHNS, CDR2 SASEGT. Trimming removed 5 bases at V and 9 bases at J, with 20 bases between. The CDR3 DNA is TGTGCCAGCAGTTGGGACTCCCAGGGTGACGGTGAGCAGTTCTTC. This encodes CASSWDSQGDGEQFF.

The chain carries TRBV9 and TRBJ2-2; D perhaps matches TRBD2 (5 bases). V lost 0 bases to trimming and J lost 4 bases, with 13 bases between them. Germline V gene data show CDR1 as SGDLS and CDR2 as YYNGEE. The CDR3 loop spans 16 amino acids. The CDR3 is CASSVVASRGTGELFF. DNA of the CDR3: TGTGCCAGCAGCGTAGTGGCTAGCCGCGGCACCGGGGAGCTGTTTTTT.

In regard to this clonotype: It may be a read error: a sequence one base away is much more abundant. The CDR3 protein is CASSPPAGLVRSSNEQFF. The CDR3 bases are TGTGCCAGCTCCCCCCCGGCAGGGCTAGTGCGATCGTCCAATGAGCAGTTCTTC. The chain couples TRBV6-2 or TRBV6-3 to TRBJ2-1; D might be TRBD1 (5 bases). CDR3 length: 18 amino acids. Germline V gene sequence: CDR1 MNHEY, CDR2 SVGEGT. Trimming stripped 8 bases from V and 6 bases from J, with 29 bases between.

V gene TRBV18 combines with J gene TRBJ2-5, with 7 bases matching TRBD1. This CDR3 contains 17 residues. The germline V gene has CDR1 KGHSH and CDR2 LQKENI. The V and J ends lost 1 base and 4 bases, in that order; junction bases with no gene match: 12. CDR3 coding DNA: TGTGCCAGCTCACCACTACATGTGACAGGGTCAAGAGAGACCCAGTACTTC. It is translated as CASSPLHVTGSRETQYF.

In this sample, this clonotype turned up a few times. This chain joins TRBV3-1 and TRBJ2-2; 12 bases are a match to TRBD2. Germline-derived CDR1 and CDR2 are LGHDT and YNNKEL (reference sequence). Trimming removed 0 bases from V and 0 bases from J; junction bases left unmatched: 11. The CDR3 loop spans 21 amino acids. The chain's CDR3 is CASSQEIRTSGDFANTGELFF. For the CDR3, the DNA is TGTGCCAGCAGCCAAGAAATCCGGACTAGCGGGGATTTCGCGAACACCGGGGAGCTGTTTTTT. Full variable domain (remainder filled in from reference TRBV3-1 and TRBJ2-2): DTAVSQTPKYLVTQMGNDKSIKCEQNLGHDTMYWYKQDSKKFLKIMFSYNNKELIINETVPNRFSPKSPDKAHLNLHINSLELGDSAVYFCASSQEIRTSGDFANTGELFFGEGSRLTVL.